Presented here are 21 T cell receptor beta chains from one specimen sequenced in a study of CD8 T cells in ankylosing spondylitis. TCRdb re-derived calls from the 5' RACE reads in MiXCR, one entry per CDR3 protein. This sample has a few hundred thousand distinct CDR3 sequences; roughly 8% occur once, and the top ten carry roughly 15%. Antigen specificity for these receptors is unknown. Study results and caveats: Ankylosing spondylitis blood appeared to be characterized by a TCR beta motif of 8 or 9 highly homologous variants.

Sequencing used blood, either unsorted or a sorted T cell fraction (not recorded which). All receptors come from a male donor with ankylosing spondylitis.

This clonotype was recorded at least ten times. This chain uses TRBV7-2 with TRBJ2-1; D is possibly TRBD1 (5 bases). This CDR3 region has 16 residues. Trimming removed 2 bases from V and 4 bases from J, with 15 bases in between. Germline assignment: CDR1 SGHTA and CDR2 FQGNSA. This chain's CDR3 is CASSLTGAVVYNEQFF. The CDR3 nucleotides are TGTGCCAGCAGCTTAACAGGTGCAGTGGTTTACAATGAGCAGTTCTTC.

This clonotype has only a few counts. The chain links TRBV3-1 to TRBJ1-1; no clear D. Per the germline V gene, CDR1 is LGHDT and CDR2 is YNNKEL (reference sequence). The length of the CDR3 is 14 residues. V was shortened by 1 base and J by 4 bases, with 10 bases between the two germline ends. The CDR3 coding sequence is TGTGCCAGCAGCCAAGTGCGGAGAGGCACTGAAGCTTTCTTT. This codes for CASSQVRRGTEAFF.

The chain's CDR3 is CASSSRTGGLSEAFF. The DNA of the CDR3 is TGTGCCAGCAGTTCACGGACAGGGGGCTTGTCTGAAGCTTTCTTT. V is TRBV6-2 or TRBV6-3 and J is TRBJ1-1, with 11 bases lining up with TRBD1. The J segment lost 6 bases and the V segment lost 4 bases, leaving 7 bases of the junction unmatched. CDR1 is MNHEY, CDR2 SVGEGT, per germline. This CDR3 has 15 amino acids.

This clonotype has more than one count but fewer than ten. V is TRBV9 and J is TRBJ2-7; D perhaps matches TRBD2 (5 bases). V was cut by 4 bases and J by 7 bases, with 21 bases left in between. Germline V CDR1 and CDR2: SGDLS, YYNGEE. CDR3 size: 15 residues. The CDR3 is CASSTTGSPVREQYF. The CDR3 nucleotides are TGTGCCAGCAGCACCACGGGATCACCGGTGCGGGAGCAGTACTTC.

This clonotype showed up many times. The chain employs TRBV6-1 and TRBJ2-1; 11 bases align to TRBD1. The CDR3 runs 14 residues. CDR1 MNHNS and CDR2 SASEGT come from the germline V gene. V shed 7 bases, J shed 5 bases, and the junction held 4 bases outside the gene matches. The CDR3 bases are TGTGCCAGCACCGGACAGGGGGCGGACAATGAGCAGTTCTTC. It encodes CASTGQGADNEQFF.

There are many counts of this clonotype. This rearrangement joins TRBV12-3 or TRBV12-4 to TRBJ1-4; TRBD1 matches 8 bases. J gave up 5 bases and V 3 bases, and 2 bases lay outside the gene matches. The CDR3 totals 14 residues. CDR3 amino acids: CASSFGQGNEKLFF. In DNA, the CDR3 is TGTGCCAGCAGTTTTGGACAGGGAAATGAAAAACTGTTTTTT.

This clonotype occurred a few times. The gene calls are TRBV2 and TRBJ2-7; 8 bases are shared with TRBD1. The V gene end was trimmed by 6 bases and the J gene end by 5 bases; junction bases not matched to a gene: 3. The CDR3 consists of 12 residues. Germline V gene data show CDR1 as SNHLY and CDR2 as FYNNEI. Here the CDR3 reads CASRPTGDEQYF. The DNA of the CDR3 is TGTGCCAGCAGACCGACAGGGGACGAGCAGTACTTC.

This clonotype was observed many times. The gene calls are TRBV7-2 and TRBJ2-1; 10 positions match TRBD1. Germline values: CDR1 SGHTA, CDR2 FQGNSA. The CDR3 contains 15 residues. Losses at the gene ends were 5 bases for V and 7 bases for J; bases not matched to a gene: 8. The CDR3 region has the DNA TGTGCCAGCAGCCCTTTCGGGACAGGGGTTAATGAGCAGTTCTTC. Residues: CASSPFGTGVNEQFF.

The chain combines TRBV19 with TRBJ1-1; D unclear. Trimming removed 3 bases from V and 1 base from J, with 6 bases in between. From germline, CDR1 is LNHDA and CDR2 SQIVND (reference sequence). The CDR3 extends over 13 amino acids. Written as DNA, the CDR3 is TGTGCCAGTAGTATCGGCAAGAACACTGAAGCTTTCTTT. It yields the protein CASSIGKNTEAFF.

As for this clonotype: A much larger clone lies one base from this, so it may be a read error. The chain has TRBV12-3 or TRBV12-4 and TRBJ2-1; 7 nucleotides align to TRBD2. CDR3 length equals 16 residues. The V gene end was trimmed by 6 bases and the J gene end by 7 bases; junction bases not matched to a gene: 15. The CDR3 DNA sequence: TGTGCCAGCAGCCCGAGTACTAGCGAGATAGGTAATGAGCAGTTCTTC. Translation gives CASSPSTSEIGNEQFF.

The chain is built from TRBV5-1 and TRBJ2-5; the D gene is possibly TRBD2 (5 bases). The CDR3 totals 15 residues. Germline CDR1 is SGHRS and CDR2 is YFSETQ. V was trimmed by 2 bases and J by 2 bases, leaving 13 bases between them. The CDR3 loop is CASSFRERRQETQYF. The CDR3 DNA follows: TGCGCCAGCAGCTTCCGGGAAAGGAGGCAAGAGACCCAGTACTTC.

This clonotype was recorded at least ten times. This chain joins TRBV10-2 and TRBJ2-3, with 11 bases matching TRBD2. J lost 6 bases, V lost 6 bases, and 11 bases had no gene match. This CDR3 spans 16 amino acids. Germline assignment: CDR1 WSHSY and CDR2 SAAADI. The CDR3 bases are TGCGCCAGCAGCGTTTCCCTAGCGGGAGGTAGGGATACGCAGTATTTT. Residues: CASSVSLAGGRDTQYF.

This clonotype came up many times. The chain combines TRBV28 with TRBJ2-5; TRBD2 aligns across 12 bases. V lost 5 bases and J lost 4; bases outside the gene matches: 2. CDR1 is MDHEN, CDR2 SYDVKM, per germline. The CDR3 loop spans 14 amino acids. CDR3 sequence: CASSPLAGGETQYF. In DNA, the CDR3 is TGTGCCAGCAGTCCACTAGCGGGAGGAGAGACCCAGTACTTC.

This clonotype has ten or more counts. This sequence joins TRBV11-2 and TRBJ2-2; D is unresolved. The CDR3 consists of 15 residues. Germline CDR1 is SGHAT and CDR2 is FQNNGV. Trimming left V 0 bases short and J 2 bases short, with 7 bases between. The CDR3 DNA is TGTGCCAGCAGCTTAGATCCGACAAACACCGGGGAGCTGTTTTTT. This gives the protein CASSLDPTNTGELFF.

The sample holds a few counts of this clonotype. The chain carries TRBV20-1 and TRBJ2-1; 12 bases are a match to TRBD2. V trimming: 8 bases; J trimming: 9 bases; junction bases outside the gene matches: 5. Germline values: CDR1 DFQATT, CDR2 SNEGSKA (reference sequence). CDR3 length: 12 amino acids. CDR3 residues: CSLTTSGSEQFF. The CDR3 nucleotides read TGCAGTTTGACGACTAGCGGGAGTGAGCAGTTCTTC.

The chain has TRBV28 and TRBJ2-2, with unresolved D. The germline gives CDR1 MDHEN, CDR2 SYDVKM. Trimming removed 6 bases from V and 3 bases from J, with 17 bases in between. The CDR3 contains 16 residues. The CDR3 DNA is TGTGCCAGCAGCCGAATCCAAGTAATGGACACCGGGGAGCTGTTTTTT. Translation: CASSRIQVMDTGELFF.

This clonotype was seen many times. The chain is built from TRBV29-1 and TRBJ2-7; 12 bases fit TRBD2. Germline values: CDR1 SQVTM, CDR2 ANQGSEA. The V gene end was trimmed by 7 bases and the J gene end by 4 bases; junction bases not matched to a gene: 8. The CDR3 is 14 amino acids. The CDR3, as DNA: TGCAGCGCAGAACTAGCGGGAGGAGGATACGAGCAGTACTTC. Its protein product is CSAELAGGGYEQYF.

This clonotype was found many times. The rearrangement uses TRBV5-1 and TRBJ2-2, with 10 bases matching TRBD1. Germline lookup yields CDR1 SGHRS and CDR2 YFSETQ. Germline trimming cut 4 bases from V and 7 bases from J; bases unmatched to any gene: 7. The CDR3 spans 15 residues. In DNA form, the CDR3 reads TGCGCCAGCAGCCCCGACAGGGGGCGGGTCGGGGAGCTGTTTTTT. This codes for CASSPDRGRVGELFF.

This chain connects TRBV4-1 to TRBJ1-5, with D unclear. V was clipped by 5 bases and J by 1 base, with 15 bases between them. The CDR3 consists of 16 residues. CDR1 is MGHRA and CDR2 is YSYEKL in the germline V gene. The CDR3 spells CASSEGTRRSNQPQHF. The CDR3 nucleotides read TGCGCCAGCAGCGAAGGAACTCGGAGGAGCAATCAGCCCCAGCATTTT.

This clonotype was counted ten times or more. V usage is TRBV6-5 and J usage is TRBJ2-5, with TRBD1 matching 9 bases. Germline V gene data show CDR1 as MNHEY and CDR2 as SVGAGI. This CDR3 is 16 amino acids long. V lost 1 base and J lost 3; bases outside the gene matches: 6. The CDR3 DNA reads as TGTGCCAGCAGTTACTATGGGACAGGGAAAAAAGAGACCCAGTACTTC. It is translated as CASSYYGTGKKETQYF.

This chain links TRBV28 with TRBJ2-7, with 7 bases identical to TRBD2. The CDR3 is made up of 16 amino acids. Germline values: CDR1 MDHEN, CDR2 SYDVKM. Losses at the gene ends were 4 bases for V and 3 bases for J; bases not matched to a gene: 12. The CDR3: CASSSPAMGLLYEQYF. CDR3 coding DNA: TGTGCCAGCAGTTCCCCAGCTATGGGACTACTCTACGAGCAGTACTTC.